The 9 T cell receptor beta chains below come from one sample, sequenced in a study of neoadjuvant nivolumab and ipilimumab in lung cancer. Using immunoSEQ multiplex PCR, the repertoire was profiled, and TCRdb retains in-frame clones only, with some absent. The sample contains roughly 10,000 clones, approximately 80% of which appear only once. The sample in question was tumor tissue, obtained after neoadjuvant nivolumab, alone or with ipilimumab, at or shortly before surgery. The source of these receptors is an adult with non-small cell lung cancer. Some clones in this sample may be carry-over from other donors' samples.

The chain carries TRBV30 and TRBJ2-7; TRBD1 matches 7 bases. The CDR3 has 15 residues. In germline, CDR1 is GTSNPN, CDR2 SVGIG (reference sequence). Trimming removed 3 bases from V and 0 bases from J; junction bases left unmatched: 8. As DNA, the CDR3 is TGTGCCTGGAGGGGCAACCGGGACAGCTCCTACGAGCAGTACTTC. It specifies CAWRGNRDSSYEQYF.

This sequence joins TRBV15 and TRBJ2-2; D perhaps matches TRBD1 (5 bases). The germline V gene has CDR1 LNHNV and CDR2 YYDKDF (reference sequence). The CDR3 contains 14 residues. V was cut by 3 bases and J by 1 base, with 6 bases left in between. DNA for the CDR3: TGTGCCACCAGCAGGCAGGGGAACACCGGGGAGCTGTTTTTT. This gives the protein CATSRQGNTGELFF.

This clone has just a few counts. The gene calls are TRBV5-4 and TRBJ1-2; the D is unclear. CDR3 size: 15 residues. Germline values: CDR1 SGHNT, CDR2 YYREEE (reference sequence). The ends were cut back, 0 bases at V and 6 bases at J, with 15 bases in the middle. This CDR3 is CASSLDFSGPHGYTF. In nucleotides, the CDR3 is TGTGCCAGCAGCTTGGATTTTTCAGGCCCGCATGGCTACACCTTC. Full variable domain (outside the CDR3, taken from reference TRBV5-4 and TRBJ1-2): ETGVTQSPTHLIKTRGQQVTLRCSSQSGHNTVSWYQQALGQGPQFIFQYYREEENGRGNFPPRFSGLQFPNYSSELNVNALELDDSALYLCASSLDFSGPHGYTFGSGTRLTVV.

V gene TRBV7-9 combines with J gene TRBJ2-2; D might be TRBD1 or TRBD2, each matching 5 bases. Germline V gene sequence: CDR1 SEHNR, CDR2 FQNEAQ (reference sequence). This CDR3 contains 16 residues. V lost 5 bases to trimming and J lost 4 bases, with 17 bases between them. The CDR3, as DNA: TGTGCCAGCAGCCCCCCAGGGACGCGAGCCACCGGGGAGCTGTTTTTT. Its protein is CASSPPGTRATGELFF.

The DNA of the CDR3 is TGTGCCAGCAGCCAGGGAGGGGTTTCAGAGACCCAGTACTTC. It specifies CASSQGGVSETQYF. This chain connects TRBV14 to TRBJ2-5, with 7 bases identical to TRBD2. CDR1 and CDR2 (germline): SGHDN, FVKESK. With V trimmed by 3 bases and J by 4 bases, 5 bases remained unmatched. The CDR3 contains 14 residues.

This sequence joins TRBV6-1 and TRBJ1-2; D is perhaps TRBD1 (5 bases). In germline, CDR1 is MNHNS, CDR2 SASEGT. This CDR3 has 12 residues. V dropped 7 bases and J dropped 4 bases, with 10 bases sitting between them. The CDR3 coding sequence is TGTGCCAGCACCCTGACAGTCTATGGCTACACCTTC. Translated, it gives CASTLTVYGYTF.

The rearrangement uses TRBV6-6 and TRBJ2-3, with 11 bases matching TRBD2. The CDR3 has 15 residues. Germline lookup yields CDR1 MNHNY and CDR2 SVGAGI (reference sequence). With V trimmed by 8 bases and J by 0 bases, 4 bases remained unmatched. This CDR3 is CASLRTSGSTDTQYF. The CDR3 DNA reads TGTGCCAGCCTCCGGACTAGCGGGAGCACAGATACGCAGTATTTT.

This CDR3 reads CATSERGLNTEAFF. The CDR3, as DNA: TGTGCCACCAGTGAAAGAGGGCTGAACACTGAAGCTTTCTTT. The chain uses TRBV15 and TRBJ1-1; D is uncertain. Trimming took off 6 bases at V and 0 bases at J, with 11 bases between the two ends. The CDR3 runs to 14 residues. Per the germline V gene, CDR1 is LNHNV and CDR2 is YYDKDF (reference sequence).

V usage is TRBV29-1 and J usage is TRBJ1-1; 9 nucleotides align to TRBD1. Germline CDR1 is SQVTM and CDR2 is ANQGSEA. The CDR3 runs to 16 residues. V gave up 5 bases and J gave up 0 bases; unmatched junction bases: 10. The CDR3 DNA reads TGCAGCGTTTGGACAGGGGCAGACCTCATGAACACTGAAGCTTTCTTT. Residues: CSVWTGADLMNTEAFF.